In this sample, the clone carrying this TCR beta chain turned up once. Its antigen is as yet unknown. This CDR3 has 15 residues. Germline CDR1 reads SEHNR; CDR2 reads FQNEAQ (reference sequence). V lost 0 bases to trimming and J lost 5 bases; unmatched junction nucleotides: 5. These data belong to a study of beta chain features in type 1 diabetes. General study findings and limits: For type 1 diabetes patients, VDJ junctions showed fewer insertions and more deletions. For patients, the naive, central memory and Treg TCRB repertoires appeared more alike than for healthy donors. Shorter TCRB CDR3s, moderately but significantly so, marked every one of the four CD4+ subsets in Type 1 diabetes patients.

Expressed TCRB transcripts were sequenced after all isolated RNA was converted to cDNA. Profiling relied on immunoSEQ multiplex PCR, and the TCRdb table lists in-frame clones only, not all of them. The sample includes 300,000 to 400,000 clones, roughly a tenth seen only once; the top ten take more than 0.8%. Material for sequencing was central memory CD4+ T cells from blood. The rearrangement uses TRBV7-9 and TRBJ2-5; 8 nucleotides line up with TRBD1. The TCR comes from a young man with type 1 diabetes. CDR3 sequence reads: CASSLATGAGETQYF. CDR3 DNA sequence: TGTGCCAGCAGCTTAGCGACAGGGGCAGGGGAGACCCAGTACTTC.